This TCR beta chain was captured by sequencing in a study of PD-L1 blockade in urothelial cancer. Looking at the study overall: Blood samples had a median of 141,255 T cells. Notes on the study in general: A pretreatment blood TCR clonality that fell below the median predicted better progression-free and overall survival. Stronger expansion of tumor-associated clones in blood at 3 weeks distinguished durable-benefit patients.

The V and J ends lost 0 bases and 5 bases respectively, with 8 bases between them. Per the germline V gene, CDR1 is SGHDT and CDR2 is YYEEEE. This CDR3 comprises 13 residues. The table came from immunoSEQ multiplex PCR; TCRdb's copy has only in-frame clones and leaves some out. The sample yields about 63,000 clones, roughly 80% seen once. Time point specified: pretreatment peripheral blood. In this sample, this clone turned up a few times. Its matching antigen is unknown. This chain joins TRBV5-6 and TRBJ2-5; a possible D gene is TRBD2 (5 bases). The sequencing here drew on PBMCs, taken around atezolizumab (anti-PD-L1) treatment. This TCR came from a man aged 65 to 85 with urothelial cancer. In DNA, the CDR3 is TGTGCCAGCAGCTTGGGGGAGTTGGAGACCCAGTACTTC. This gives the protein CASSLGELETQYF.